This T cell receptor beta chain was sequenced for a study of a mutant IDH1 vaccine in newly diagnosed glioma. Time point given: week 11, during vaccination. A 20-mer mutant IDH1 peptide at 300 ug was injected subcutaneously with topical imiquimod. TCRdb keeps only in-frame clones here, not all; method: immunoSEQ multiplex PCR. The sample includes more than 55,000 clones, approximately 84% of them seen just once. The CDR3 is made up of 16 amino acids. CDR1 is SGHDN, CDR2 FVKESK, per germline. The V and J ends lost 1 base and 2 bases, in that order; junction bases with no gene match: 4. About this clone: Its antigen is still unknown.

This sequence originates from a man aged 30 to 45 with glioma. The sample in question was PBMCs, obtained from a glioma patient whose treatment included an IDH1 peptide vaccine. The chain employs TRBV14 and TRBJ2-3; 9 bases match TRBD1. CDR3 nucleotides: TGTGCCAGCAGCCAAGGAGGACAGGGGTTCACAGATACGCAGTATTTT. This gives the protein CASSQGGQGFTDTQYF.